Following are 8 T cell receptor beta chains from one sample sequenced in a study of OX40 agonist ivuxolimab in advanced cancers. Sequencing was performed with immunoSEQ multiplex PCR; in TCRdb, only in-frame clones are kept and a portion is missing. The table includes tens of thousands of clones, around 90% detected once. The specimen was CD4+ or CD8+ T cells sorted from blood, collected in a trial of the OX40 agonist ivuxolimab. These receptors were obtained from an adult with an advanced solid tumor such as melanoma, head and neck, liver or kidney cancer.

The chain couples TRBV6-1 to TRBJ1-6; D not resolved. CDR1 and CDR2 (germline): MNHNS, SASEGT. The V end lost 4 bases, the J end lost 0 bases, and 10 bases lay between the germline ends. The length of the CDR3 is 16 residues. The CDR3 sequence: CASSATVSSYNSPLHF. The CDR3 DNA sequence: TGTGCCAGCAGTGCGACCGTGAGCTCCTATAATTCACCCCTCCACTTT.

This rearrangement joins TRBV6-5 to TRBJ2-4; 11 nucleotides match TRBD1. The V and J ends lost 2 bases and 7 bases, in that order; junction bases with no gene match: 4. This CDR3 is built from 15 residues. Germline V gene data show CDR1 as MNHEY and CDR2 as SVGAGI. Here the CDR3 reads CASSYRGQGANIQYF. CDR3 nucleotides: TGTGCCAGCAGTTACCGCGGACAGGGGGCTAACATTCAGTACTTC.

V usage is TRBV18 and J usage is TRBJ2-7, with TRBD1 identical over 10 bases. V shed 2 bases and J 5 bases; nucleotides not matched to a gene: 9. Looked up from germline, CDR1 is KGHSH and CDR2 is LQKENI. CDR3 length equals 16 residues. In nucleotides, the CDR3 is TGTGCCAGCTCACCAAATCCGGGACAGGGGATAAACGAGCAGTACTTC. Translated, it gives CASSPNPGQGINEQYF.

The genes are TRBV9 and TRBJ1-3; D possibly corresponds to TRBD1 (6 bases). The germline V gene encodes CDR1 SGDLS and CDR2 YYNGEE. V dropped 4 bases and J dropped 2 bases, with 16 bases sitting between them. CDR3 length equals 16 residues. CDR3 region: CASSPSFGGTGNTIYF. CDR3 DNA sequence: TGTGCCAGCAGCCCCTCCTTCGGGGGCACTGGAAACACCATATATTTT.

About this clone: The same CDR3 arises from other DNA sequences in this sample as well. The CDR3: CASSVAGANVLTF. The DNA of the CDR3 is TGTGCCAGCAGCGTAGCCGGGGCCAACGTCCTGACTTTC. The V gene is TRBV9, the J gene TRBJ2-6, with D unresolved. CDR3 length: 13 residues. Trimming cost V 0 bases and J 4 bases, with 2 bases left between them. Germline CDR1 reads SGDLS; CDR2 reads YYNGEE.

V gene TRBV6-1 combines with J gene TRBJ1-2, with 7 bases identical to TRBD1. The CDR3 has 15 residues. Germline V gene lookup returns CDR1 MNHNS and CDR2 SASEGT. V trimming: 3 bases; J trimming: 4 bases; junction bases outside the gene matches: 8. The CDR3 nucleotides are TGTGCCAGCAGTGATCCTCGACAGGGCCTCTATGGCTACACCTTC. This translates into CASSDPRQGLYGYTF.

V usage is TRBV18 and J usage is TRBJ2-1; D is unclear. V gave up 6 bases and J gave up 6 bases, with 12 bases separating them. Germline values: CDR1 KGHSH, CDR2 LQKENI. CDR3 length equals 13 residues. The DNA for the CDR3 is TGTGCCAGCTCCCTGACTCAGGCCAATGAGCAGTTCTTC. This codes for CASSLTQANEQFF.

This clone was observed a single time. The gene calls are TRBV28 and TRBJ1-1; D gene ambiguous. Per the germline V gene, CDR1 is MDHEN and CDR2 is SYDVKM. Trimming stripped 3 bases from V and 4 bases from J, with 18 bases between. The CDR3 sequence is 16 residues long. The CDR3, as DNA: TGTGCCAGCAGTTTCGGGAGGGCCACCGGTGGCACTGAAGCTTTCTTT. Amino acids: CASSFGRATGGTEAFF. The whole variable domain, filled in from reference TRBV28 and TRBJ1-1, reads DVKVTQSSRYLVKRTGEKVFLECVQDMDHENMFWYRQDPGLGLRLIYFSYDVKMKEKGDIPEGYSVSREKKERFSLILESASTNQTSMYLCASSFGRATGGTEAFFGQGTRLTVV.